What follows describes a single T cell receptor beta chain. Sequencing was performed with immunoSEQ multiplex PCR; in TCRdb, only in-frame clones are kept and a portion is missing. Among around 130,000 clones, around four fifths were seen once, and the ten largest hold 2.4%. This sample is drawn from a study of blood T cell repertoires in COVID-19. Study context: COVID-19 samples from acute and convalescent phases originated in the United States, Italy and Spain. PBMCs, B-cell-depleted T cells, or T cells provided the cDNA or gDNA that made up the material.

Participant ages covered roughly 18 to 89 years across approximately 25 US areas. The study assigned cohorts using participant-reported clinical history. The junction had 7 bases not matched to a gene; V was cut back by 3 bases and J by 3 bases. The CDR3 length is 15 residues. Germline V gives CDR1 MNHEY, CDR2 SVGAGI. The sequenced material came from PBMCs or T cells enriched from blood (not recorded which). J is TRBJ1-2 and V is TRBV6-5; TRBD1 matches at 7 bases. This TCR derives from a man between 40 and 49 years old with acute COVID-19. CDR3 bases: TGTGCCAGCAGTTATCGGAGGGGGCAAGACTATGGCTACACCTTC. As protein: CASSYRRGQDYGYTF.